This section outlines one T cell receptor (beta chain) sequence together with its context. The antigen remains unidentified. The germline gives CDR1 MNHEY, CDR2 SMNVEV (reference sequence). The CDR3 has 14 amino acids. The J segment lost 1 base and the V segment lost 8 bases, leaving 5 bases of the junction unmatched. Researchers ran the assay at a deep level. Investigators spread the genomic DNA of each subset evenly over several immunoSEQ plates. Data came from immunoSEQ multiplex PCR; TCRdb stores just in-frame clones and leaves some out. The sample lists some 1 million clones, about 75% occurring once. These data originate in a study of shared clonotypes between healthy human individuals. At the level of the study: CD4 naive and memory got three plates each, CD8 naive two, CD8 memory one. Whole-study findings and limits: Sequencing depth was a factor that was expected to affect clonotype sharing among donors.

The V and J genes are TRBV27 and TRBJ2-3, with 8 bases fitting TRBD2. This TCR was recovered from a man in his late teens or twenties in good health. Sequenced input: memory CD4+ T cells sorted from blood. Subset here: CD45RA-negative fraction. CDR3 sequence reads: CASHTSGRTDTQYF. CDR3 DNA: TGTGCCAGCCATACTAGCGGACGCACAGATACGCAGTATTTT.